One and the same sample provided the 21 T cell receptor beta chains below, sequenced in a study of blood T cell repertoires in COVID-19. Generated by immunoSEQ multiplex PCR, the TCRdb table keeps only in-frame clones and is missing some. The table records around 46,000 clones, approximately 85% of them present only once. Sequencing used peripheral blood. All receptors come from an elderly woman with COVID-19, enrolled during active disease.

The chain combines TRBV14 with TRBJ2-3; D gene ambiguous. This CDR3 has 14 residues. Trimming left V 0 bases short and J 4 bases short, with 8 bases between. Looked up from germline, CDR1 is SGHDN and CDR2 is FVKESK. The CDR3 nucleotides are TGTGCCAGCAGCCAAGATAGAAACCCAGATACGCAGTATTTT. It codes for CASSQDRNPDTQYF.

The chain combines TRBV5-5 with TRBJ2-3, with D possibly matching TRBD1 (5 bases). CDR3 length: 14 residues. Germline V CDR1 and CDR2: SGHKS, YYEKEE (reference sequence). V lost 0 bases, J lost 3 bases, and 8 bases lay in between. The CDR3 nucleotides read TGTGCCAGCAGCTTGGCCTCAGGGACAGATACGCAGTATTTT. This sequence encodes CASSLASGTDTQYF.

The rearrangement uses TRBV27 and TRBJ2-2, with 10 nucleotides matching TRBD1. The CDR3 runs 17 residues. Germline V CDR1 and CDR2: MNHEY, SMNVEV (reference sequence). J was trimmed by 6 bases and V by 5 bases; bases with no gene match: 12. In DNA, the CDR3 is TGTGCCAGCAGTCCAAGACTCCGGGACAGGGGCGCCGGGGAGCTGTTTTTT. As protein: CASSPRLRDRGAGELFF.

The chain is built from TRBV24-1 and TRBJ2-5; 9 nucleotides align to TRBD1. Losses at the gene ends were 7 bases for V and 5 bases for J; bases not matched to a gene: 10. Germline-derived CDR1 and CDR2 are KGHDR and SFDVKD. There are 15 residues in the CDR3. CDR3 DNA: TGTGCCACCAGCCAACCACAGGGGGCGGGGGAGACCCAGTACTTC. It codes for CATSQPQGAGETQYF.

This rearrangement joins TRBV23-1 to TRBJ2-5; 8 bases match TRBD1. TRBV23-1 is known as an ORF, though its function is uncertain. V gave up 9 bases and J gave up 1 base; unmatched junction bases: 10. The CDR3 runs to 15 residues. CDR3 nucleotides: TGCGCCAGACCAGGGGGCAGGGGTGGCCAAGAGACCCAGTACTTC. Protein: CARPGGRGGQETQYF.

Only a few counts were recorded for this clone. This sequence joins TRBV4-3 and TRBJ2-6, with 10 positions matching TRBD1. The CDR3 is made up of 17 amino acids. Germline CDR1 and CDR2: LGHNA and YSLEER. Losses at the gene ends were 1 base for V and 4 bases for J; bases not matched to a gene: 4. The CDR3 spells CASSQGDRGSGANVLTF. The CDR3 nucleotides read TGCGCCAGCAGCCAAGGGGACAGGGGTTCCGGGGCCAACGTCCTGACTTTC.

This clone turned up a few times. The chain combines TRBV7-8 with TRBJ1-5; 9 positions match TRBD1. CDR1 is SGHVS and CDR2 is FQNEAQ in the germline V gene. The V gene end was trimmed by 6 bases and the J gene end by 2 bases; junction bases not matched to a gene: 2. The CDR3 is 14 residues long. CDR3 DNA sequence: TGTGCCAGCAGGGACAGGGGTGGCAATCAGCCCCAGCATTTT. As protein: CASRDRGGNQPQHF.

The chain recombines TRBV6-5 with TRBJ1-3, with a tentative D call TRBD1 (5 bases). The CDR3 is 15 residues long. Germline assignment: CDR1 MNHEY and CDR2 SVGAGI. Trimming took 2 bases from V and 0 from J, leaving 8 bases between them. In nucleotides, the CDR3 is TGTGCCAGCAGTTACCGACAGACCTCTGGAAACACCATATATTTT. This codes for CASSYRQTSGNTIYF.

This clone appeared a single time. The chain uses TRBV14 and TRBJ2-7; 8 bases are a match to TRBD1. The CDR3 has 14 residues. Germline trimming cut 4 bases from V and 0 bases from J; bases unmatched to any gene: 2. The germline V gene encodes CDR1 SGHDN and CDR2 FVKESK. This CDR3 reads CASSRTGPSYEQYF. The CDR3 DNA is TGTGCCAGCAGCCGGACAGGGCCCTCCTACGAGCAGTACTTC.

J is TRBJ2-3 and V is TRBV28, with D uncertain. Germline V gene data show CDR1 as MDHEN and CDR2 as SYDVKM. V shed 7 bases and J shed 2 bases, with 13 bases lying between them. This CDR3 has 14 amino acids. The CDR3 DNA reads TGTGCCAGCACCCTCCGCGGTTACACAGATACGCAGTATTTT. Its protein is CASTLRGYTDTQYF.

This clone was found once. The chain joins TRBV7-9 to TRBJ2-5, with D unclear. The germline CDR1 and CDR2 sequences are SEHNR and FQNEAQ (reference sequence). This CDR3 is built from 13 residues. The V gene lost 5 bases and the J gene lost 7 bases, with 14 bases spanning the gap. The CDR3 DNA reads TGTGCCAGCAGCCCCAGAGAAGGCGGGACCCAGTACTTC. This translates into CASSPREGGTQYF.

The chain recombines TRBV6-4 with TRBJ2-1, with D perhaps matching TRBD2 (6 bases). Trimming removed 7 bases from V and 6 bases from J, with 19 bases in between. The CDR3 totals 15 residues. CDR1 and CDR2 from the germline V gene are MRHNA and SNTAGT. CDR3 in amino acids: CASTPQKGLSNEQFF. Written as DNA, the CDR3 is TGTGCCAGCACACCACAGAAAGGACTAAGCAATGAGCAGTTCTTC.

The V call is TRBV7-2, the J call TRBJ2-5; 7 positions agree with TRBD1. There are 14 residues in the CDR3. J was trimmed by 3 bases and V by 5 bases; bases with no gene match: 6. Germline values: CDR1 SGHTA, CDR2 FQGNSA. The CDR3 sequence: CASSHGTGEETQYF. The CDR3 coding sequence is TGTGCCAGCAGCCACGGAACAGGGGAAGAGACCCAGTACTTC.

The chain carries TRBV9 and TRBJ1-1; D unclear. CDR1 and CDR2 from the germline V gene are SGDLS and YYNGEE. This CDR3 comprises 15 residues. V gave up 0 bases and J gave up 3 bases, with 12 bases separating them. The CDR3 loop reads CASSVGLAGDTEAFF. In DNA, the CDR3 is TGTGCCAGCAGCGTAGGTCTGGCCGGGGACACTGAAGCTTTCTTT.

The rearrangement links TRBV7-2 to TRBJ2-2; a weak D match, TRBD1 (5 bases). Germline V CDR1 and CDR2: SGHTA, FQGNSA. The CDR3 runs to 15 residues. The V gene lost 2 bases and the J gene lost 1 base, with 8 bases spanning the gap. The CDR3, as DNA: TGTGCCAGCAGCTTAAGACAGCGGAACACCGGGGAGCTGTTTTTT. Protein: CASSLRQRNTGELFF.

CDR3 region: CASSLGGTYEQYF. The DNA for the CDR3 is TGCGCCAGCAGCTTGGGGGGCACCTACGAGCAGTACTTC. The chain is built from TRBV5-1 and TRBJ2-7; D possibly corresponds to TRBD1 (5 bases). V was trimmed by 0 bases and J by 2 bases, leaving 6 bases between them. The CDR3 sequence is 13 residues long. Germline CDR1 reads SGHRS; CDR2 reads YFSETQ. The entire variable domain, with the rest obtained from reference TRBV5-1 and TRBJ2-7, is as follows: KAGVTQTPRYLIKTRGQQVTLSCSPISGHRSVSWYQQTPGQGLQFLFEYFSETQRNKGNFPGRFSGRQFSNSRSEMNVSTLELGDSALYLCASSLGGTYEQYFGPGTRLTVT.

The V and J genes are TRBV6-5 and TRBJ2-5; D is ambiguous. CDR3 length: 14 amino acids. Trimming removed 5 bases at V and 1 base at J, with 11 bases between. CDR1 MNHEY and CDR2 SVGAGI come from the germline V gene. CDR3 protein: CASSILSPQETQYF. The CDR3 DNA follows: TGTGCCAGCAGTATACTGAGCCCCCAAGAGACCCAGTACTTC.

This rearrangement joins TRBV2 to TRBJ1-5; D may be TRBD1 (5 bases). Trimming took 6 bases from V and 1 from J, leaving 7 bases between them. This CDR3 region has 13 residues. CDR1 is SNHLY and CDR2 is FYNNEI in the germline V gene. The CDR3: CASRKGSNQPQHF. In DNA form, the CDR3 reads TGTGCCAGCAGAAAGGGGAGCAATCAGCCCCAGCATTTT.

This sequence joins TRBV7-2 and TRBJ1-1; maybe TRBD1 (6 bases). The CDR3 extends over 14 amino acids. V was pared by 6 bases and J by 1 base, with 12 bases between. Germline lookup yields CDR1 SGHTA and CDR2 FQGNSA. The CDR3 region has the DNA TGTGCCAGCAGACAAGACAGGTCGAACACTGAAGCTTTCTTT. Protein sequence: CASRQDRSNTEAFF.

The V and J genes are TRBV7-2 and TRBJ1-6; D uncertain. CDR1 and CDR2 (germline): SGHTA, FQGNSA. CDR3 size: 12 residues. Trimming removed 0 bases from V and 10 bases from J, with 4 bases in between. The CDR3 nucleotides read TGTGCCAGCAGCTTAGCCGGGTCACCCCTCCACTTT. Translated: CASSLAGSPLHF.

This rearrangement joins TRBV27 to TRBJ2-3; unclear D gene. V was cut by 3 bases and J by 3 bases, with 7 bases left in between. Germline loops: CDR1 MNHEY, CDR2 SMNVEV (reference sequence). The CDR3 extends over 13 amino acids. The CDR3 nucleotides read TGTGCCAGCAGTTTGTGGGCGACAGATACGCAGTATTTT. This translates into CASSLWATDTQYF.